Each of the 3 T cell receptor beta chains below was sequenced from the same sample in a study of blood T cell repertoires in COVID-19. TCRdb's copy holds only in-frame clones and misses some; the assay was immunoSEQ multiplex PCR. Among about 55,000 clones listed, 82% were seen once. Sequencing was performed on peripheral blood. The receptor set was obtained from a man older than 75 with COVID-19, enrolled during active disease.

The V call is TRBV30, the J call TRBJ1-6; 10 nucleotides agree with TRBD1. The V gene end was trimmed by 4 bases and the J gene end by 7 bases; junction bases not matched to a gene: 4. Germline values: CDR1 GTSNPN, CDR2 SVGIG (reference sequence). CDR3 length equals 14 residues. In DNA form, the CDR3 reads TGTGCCTGGAACCTGGGACAGGGGAATTCACCCCTCCACTTT. Translating it yields CAWNLGQGNSPLHF.

The chain has TRBV6-5 and TRBJ2-7; tentatively, D is TRBD2 (6 bases). The CDR3 sequence is 14 residues long. The germline CDR1 and CDR2 sequences are MNHEY and SVGAGI. Trimming removed 4 bases from V and 3 bases from J, with 13 bases in between. CDR3 sequence reads: CASSSHGLHYEQYV. Written as DNA, the CDR3 is TGTGCCAGCAGTTCTCACGGACTACACTACGAGCAGTACGTC.

The chain couples TRBV18 to TRBJ2-1; a possible D gene is TRBD1 (6 bases). Germline V CDR1 and CDR2: KGHSH, LQKENI. V shed 5 bases and J shed 4 bases, with 12 bases lying between them. There are 14 residues in the CDR3. CDR3 nucleotide sequence: TGTGCCAGCTCAGAGGACAGACAATACAATGAGCAGTTCTTC. It yields the protein CASSEDRQYNEQFF. Drawing the rest from reference TRBV18 and TRBJ2-1, the complete variable domain is NAGVMQNPRHLVRRRGQEARLRCSPMKGHSHVYWYRQLPEEGLKFMVYLQKENIIDESGMPKERFSAEFPKEGPSILRIQQVVRGDSAAYFCASSEDRQYNEQFFGPGTRLTVL.